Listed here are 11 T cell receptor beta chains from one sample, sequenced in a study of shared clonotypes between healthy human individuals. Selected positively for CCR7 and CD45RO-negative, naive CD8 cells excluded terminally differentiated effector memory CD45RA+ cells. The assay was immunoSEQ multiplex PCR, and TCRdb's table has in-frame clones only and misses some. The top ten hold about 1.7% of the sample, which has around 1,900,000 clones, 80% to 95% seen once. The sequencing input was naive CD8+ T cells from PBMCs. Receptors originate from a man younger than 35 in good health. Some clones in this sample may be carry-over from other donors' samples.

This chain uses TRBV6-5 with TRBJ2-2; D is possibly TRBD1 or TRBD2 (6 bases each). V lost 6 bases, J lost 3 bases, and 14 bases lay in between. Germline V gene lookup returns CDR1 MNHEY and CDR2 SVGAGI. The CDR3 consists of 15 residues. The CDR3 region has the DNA TGTGCCAGCAGCGATCCAGGGGAGGACACCGGGGAGCTGTTTTTT. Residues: CASSDPGEDTGELFF.

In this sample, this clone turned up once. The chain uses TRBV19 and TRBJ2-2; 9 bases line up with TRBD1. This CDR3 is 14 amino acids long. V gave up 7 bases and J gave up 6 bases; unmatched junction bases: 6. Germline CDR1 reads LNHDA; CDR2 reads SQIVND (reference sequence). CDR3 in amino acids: CASTGTGRAGELFF. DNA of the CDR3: TGTGCCAGTACCGGGACAGGGAGAGCCGGGGAGCTGTTTTTT.

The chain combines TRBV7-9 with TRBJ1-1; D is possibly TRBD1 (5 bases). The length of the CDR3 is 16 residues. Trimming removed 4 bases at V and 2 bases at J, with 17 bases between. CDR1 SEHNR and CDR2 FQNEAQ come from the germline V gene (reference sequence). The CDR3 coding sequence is TGTGCCAGCAGCTCTCAACCTGGGACTTTCAACACTGAAGCTTTCTTT. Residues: CASSSQPGTFNTEAFF.

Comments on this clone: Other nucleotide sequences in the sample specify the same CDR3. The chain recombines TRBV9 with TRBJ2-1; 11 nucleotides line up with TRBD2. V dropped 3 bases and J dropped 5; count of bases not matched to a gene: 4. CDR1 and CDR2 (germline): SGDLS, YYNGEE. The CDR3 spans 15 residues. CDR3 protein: CASSGGLAGHNEQFF. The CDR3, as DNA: TGTGCCAGCAGCGGCGGACTAGCGGGTCACAATGAGCAGTTCTTC.

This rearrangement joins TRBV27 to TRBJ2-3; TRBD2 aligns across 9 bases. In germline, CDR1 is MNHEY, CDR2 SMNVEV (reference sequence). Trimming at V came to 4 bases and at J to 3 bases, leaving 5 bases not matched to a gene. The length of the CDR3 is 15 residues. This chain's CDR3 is CASSSGTSITDTQYF. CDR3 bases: TGTGCCAGCAGTTCGGGGACTAGCATAACAGATACGCAGTATTTT.

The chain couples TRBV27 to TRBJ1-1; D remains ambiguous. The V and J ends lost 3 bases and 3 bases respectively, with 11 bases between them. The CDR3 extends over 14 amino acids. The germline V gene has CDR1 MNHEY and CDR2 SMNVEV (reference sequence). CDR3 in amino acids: CASSFSVGYTEAFF. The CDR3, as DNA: TGTGCCAGCAGTTTTTCAGTGGGATACACTGAAGCTTTCTTT.

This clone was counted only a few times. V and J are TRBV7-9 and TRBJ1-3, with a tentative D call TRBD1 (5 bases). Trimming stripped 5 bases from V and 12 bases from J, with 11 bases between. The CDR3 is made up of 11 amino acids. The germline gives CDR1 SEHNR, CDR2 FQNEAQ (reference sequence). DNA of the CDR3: TGTGCCAGCAGCCGGGACTTTGGCATATATTTT. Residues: CASSRDFGIYF.

CDR3: CASSQVLGGYEQYF. The CDR3 bases are TGCGCCAGCAGCCAGGTCTTAGGGGGCTACGAGCAGTACTTC. J is TRBJ2-7 and V is TRBV4-1; a possible D gene is TRBD1 (6 bases). The CDR3 consists of 14 residues. Germline V gives CDR1 MGHRA, CDR2 YSYEKL. The V and J ends lost 3 bases and 3 bases respectively, with 12 bases between them.

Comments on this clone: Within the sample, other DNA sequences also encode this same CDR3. CDR3 nucleotides: TGTGCCATCAGGGGGGCTTCCTACGAGCAGTACTTC. Translating it yields CAIRGASYEQYF. The V gene is TRBV10-3, the J gene TRBJ2-7; maybe TRBD1 (6 bases). Per the germline V gene, CDR1 is ENHRY and CDR2 is SYGVKD. The V end lost 6 bases, the J end lost 1 base, and 7 bases lay between the germline ends. The CDR3 covers 12 residues.

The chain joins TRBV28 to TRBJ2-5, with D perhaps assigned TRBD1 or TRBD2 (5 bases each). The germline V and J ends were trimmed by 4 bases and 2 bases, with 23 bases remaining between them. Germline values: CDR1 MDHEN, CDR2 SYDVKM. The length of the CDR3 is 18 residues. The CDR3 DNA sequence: TGTGCCAGCAGTTACCCGACAGACCGGGACCGGCGGCAAGAGACCCAGTACTTC. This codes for CASSYPTDRDRRQETQYF. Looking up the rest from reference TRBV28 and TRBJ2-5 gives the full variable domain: DVKVTQSSRYLVKRTGEKVFLECVQDMDHENMFWYRQDPGLGLRLIYFSYDVKMKEKGDIPEGYSVSREKKERFSLILESASTNQTSMYLCASSYPTDRDRRQETQYFGPGTRLLVL.

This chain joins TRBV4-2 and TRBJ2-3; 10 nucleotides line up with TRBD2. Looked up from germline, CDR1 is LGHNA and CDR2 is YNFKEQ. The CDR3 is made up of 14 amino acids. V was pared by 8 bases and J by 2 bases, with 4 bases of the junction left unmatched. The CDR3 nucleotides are TGTGCCAGCGGAGGACTAGCGGCCACAGATACGCAGTATTTT. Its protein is CASGGLAATDTQYF.